This TCR beta chain appears in the sequencing data of a study of cytomegalovirus exposure and HLA in healthy donors. The study ran its PCR with 60 Vbeta and 13 Jbeta primers. Clones were read by immunoSEQ multiplex PCR, and TCRdb kept only the in-frame ones, dropping some. The profile shows about 65,000 clones, 70% to 85% of them singletons. Notes on this clone: The junction shows a germline mismatch at one end, possibly a read error.

The length of the CDR3 is 12 residues. Germline CDR1 SNHLY, CDR2 FYNNEI. The chain employs TRBV2 and TRBJ2-1; 12 bases agree with TRBD2. The material sequenced was PBMCs. The TCR originated in a girl under 18 in good health and CMV-seropositive. The CDR3 sequence: CATTSGRSNLVF. CDR3 nucleotide sequence: TGTGCCACCACTAGCGGGAGGTCCAATCTGGTCTTC.